Shown below are 32 T cell receptor beta chains from a single sample sequenced in a study of T cell responses to AZD1222 COVID-19 vaccine. This table comes from immunoSEQ multiplex PCR, and its TCRdb copy is limited to in-frame clones, with some not included. Of over 150,000 clones in the sample, under 95% are singletons; the top ten hold over 15%. This specimen was peripheral blood, taken on day 0 of AZD1222 vaccination. The receptors stem from an adult in good health.

The J gene is TRBJ2-5, the V gene TRBV7-9; 7 positions match TRBD2. J gave up 2 bases and V 5 bases, and 5 bases lay outside the gene matches. Germline CDR1 and CDR2: SEHNR and FQNEAQ (reference sequence). The CDR3 consists of 14 residues. DNA of the CDR3: TGTGCCAGCAGCCGCGGGACTATTCAAGAGACCCAGTACTTC. It encodes CASSRGTIQETQYF.

This chain links TRBV28 with TRBJ2-3; TRBD1 is a possible D gene (5 bases). CDR1 and CDR2 from the germline V gene are MDHEN and SYDVKM. V lost 2 bases, J lost 8 bases, and 17 bases lay in between. The CDR3 runs 15 residues. The CDR3, as DNA: TGTGCCAGCAGTTTAATTACTCTTGGACAAGCTACGCAGTATTTT. Encoded protein: CASSLITLGQATQYF.

The chain couples TRBV5-1 to TRBJ1-2; the D gene is possibly TRBD1 (5 bases). The germline V gene encodes CDR1 SGHRS and CDR2 YFSETQ. Trimming took off 0 bases at V and 0 bases at J, with 9 bases between the two ends. The CDR3 loop spans 15 amino acids. The CDR3 nucleotides are TGCGCCAGCAGCTTGGGAGCAGGGTCTAACTATGGCTACACCTTC. This translates into CASSLGAGSNYGYTF.

The chain is built from TRBV5-3 and TRBJ1-5, with 10 bases identical to TRBD1. TRBV5-3 has ORF status, its function being uncertain. This CDR3 is 17 amino acids long. With V trimmed by 2 bases and J by 0 bases, 5 bases remained unmatched. CDR3 loop: CARSLGGQGGSNQPQHF. The CDR3 DNA follows: TGTGCCAGAAGCTTAGGCGGACAGGGGGGTAGCAATCAGCCCCAGCATTTT.

The chain is built from TRBV2 and TRBJ1-6; 9 bases fit TRBD1. The CDR3 loop spans 16 amino acids. CDR1 SNHLY and CDR2 FYNNEI come from the germline V gene. The V and J ends lost 3 bases and 4 bases, in that order; junction bases with no gene match: 4. CDR3 sequence (DNA): TGTGCCAGCAGTGATGCGGGACAGGGTTATAATTCACCCCTCCACTTT. This sequence encodes CASSDAGQGYNSPLHF.

The chain couples TRBV15 to TRBJ1-2; TRBD1 aligns across 7 bases. Per the germline V gene, CDR1 is LNHNV and CDR2 is YYDKDF (reference sequence). V trimming: 5 bases; J trimming: 5 bases; junction bases outside the gene matches: 5. The CDR3 extends over 13 amino acids. The DNA for the CDR3 is TGTGCCACCAGCCCCGGGACAGCTTATGGCTACACCTTC. It yields the protein CATSPGTAYGYTF.

V and J are TRBV2 and TRBJ2-5, with a tentative D call TRBD1 (6 bases). The V and J ends lost 11 bases and 0 bases respectively, with 10 bases between them. Germline CDR1 SNHLY, CDR2 FYNNEI. The CDR3 is 12 amino acids. This chain's CDR3 is CAGRDNQETQYF. The CDR3 coding sequence is TGTGCCGGCCGGGACAACCAAGAGACCCAGTACTTC.

This clone is a singleton in its sample. V usage is TRBV3-1 (or the pseudogene TRBV3-2) and J usage is TRBJ1-2; D is unresolved. The CDR3 has 13 amino acids. Germline V CDR1 and CDR2: LGHDT, YNNKEL (reference sequence). Trimming took 3 bases from V and 8 from J, leaving 13 bases between them. The CDR3 bases are TGTGCCAGCAGCCACCCTCGGACGCGGGGCTACACCTTC. Residues: CASSHPRTRGYTF.

The J gene is TRBJ1-2, the V gene TRBV6-1, with D uncertain. Per the germline V gene, CDR1 is MNHNS and CDR2 is SASEGT. Trimming left V 3 bases short and J 3 bases short, with 8 bases between. This CDR3 region has 13 residues. CDR3 sequence: CASSESQHYGYTF. In DNA form, the CDR3 reads TGTGCCAGCAGTGAGTCGCAACACTATGGCTACACCTTC.

The chain couples TRBV30 to TRBJ1-3; D gene unclear. Germline CDR1 GTSNPN, CDR2 SVGIG (reference sequence). This CDR3 contains 12 residues. Trimming stripped 4 bases from V and 5 bases from J, with 9 bases between. In DNA form, the CDR3 reads TGTGCCTGGAACCCCCATAGAAACACCATATATTTT. Amino acid sequence: CAWNPHRNTIYF.

This chain's CDR3 is CASSYRERVQPQHF. CDR3 bases: TGTGCCAGCAGTTACAGGGAAAGGGTCCAGCCCCAGCATTTT. This rearrangement joins TRBV6-5 to TRBJ1-5; D ambiguous. Per germline, CDR1 MNHEY and CDR2 SVGAGI. CDR3 size: 14 residues. The V and J ends lost 2 bases and 7 bases respectively, with 12 bases between them.

This clone was seen a few times. The J gene is TRBJ1-1, the V gene TRBV2; D remains ambiguous. CDR3 length equals 13 residues. Deletions cut 4 bases from V and 4 bases from J, with 10 bases between. From germline, CDR1 is SNHLY and CDR2 FYNNEI. CDR3 residues: CASSAGDRTEAFF. CDR3 DNA: TGTGCCAGCAGTGCAGGAGACCGCACTGAAGCTTTCTTT. Using reference TRBV2 and TRBJ1-1 for the parts outside the CDR3, the full variable domain is EPEVTQTPSHQVTQMGQEVILRCVPISNHLYFYWYRQILGQKVEFLVSFYNNEISEKSEIFDDQFSVERPDGSNFTLKIRSTKLEDSAMYFCASSAGDRTEAFFGQGTRLTVV.

This rearrangement joins TRBV5-1 to TRBJ1-2; tentatively, D is TRBD1 (6 bases). From germline, CDR1 is SGHRS and CDR2 YFSETQ. The CDR3 is 14 residues long. Trimming stripped 3 bases from V and 3 bases from J, with 12 bases between. CDR3 in amino acids: CASSSTGQDYGYTF. In DNA form, the CDR3 reads TGCGCCAGCAGCTCTACAGGGCAGGACTATGGCTACACCTTC.

The chain has TRBV6-1 and TRBJ1-1; weak D call: TRBD1 (5 bases). V lost 2 bases and J lost 3, with 10 bases in between. The CDR3 is 14 residues long. CDR1 is MNHNS, CDR2 SASEGT, per germline. The CDR3 loop is CASSELGEDTEAFF. The CDR3 nucleotides read TGTGCCAGCAGTGAACTGGGGGAGGACACTGAAGCTTTCTTT.

This chain links TRBV11-3 with TRBJ1-2; D is perhaps TRBD1 (6 bases). CDR3 length equals 13 residues. Germline CDR1 and CDR2: SGHNT and YENEEA. V was trimmed by 5 bases and J by 14 bases, leaving 21 bases between them. The CDR3, as DNA: TGTGCCAGCAGCACCTTAACCACAGGGAACCAAACCTTC. Translation gives CASSTLTTGNQTF.

The J gene is TRBJ1-5, the V gene TRBV9, with TRBD1 matching over 7 bases. The germline CDR1 and CDR2 sequences are SGDLS and YYNGEE. The CDR3 has 15 amino acids. V was pared by 3 bases and J by 4 bases, with 7 bases of the junction left unmatched. CDR3 sequence (DNA): TGTGCCAGCAGCGCAGGGACAGTTCGGAATCAGCCCCAGCATTTT. Residues: CASSAGTVRNQPQHF.

V gene TRBV6-5 combines with J gene TRBJ1-1, with D uncertain. The V end was cut by 7 bases, the J end by 2 bases, with 11 bases between. This CDR3 is 13 amino acids long. The germline V gene encodes CDR1 MNHEY and CDR2 SVGAGI. The CDR3 loop reads CASTKHQNTEAFF. In nucleotides, the CDR3 is TGTGCCAGCACCAAACACCAAAACACTGAAGCTTTCTTT.

Note on this clone: The identical CDR3 is also encoded by other nucleotide sequences in the sample. V and J are TRBV5-1 and TRBJ1-2; D remains ambiguous. Germline CDR1 and CDR2: SGHRS and YFSETQ. This CDR3 spans 14 amino acids. V dropped 0 bases and J dropped 3 bases, with 9 bases sitting between them. CDR3 residues: CASSLVGGDYGYTF. In DNA form, the CDR3 reads TGCGCCAGCAGCTTGGTAGGAGGCGACTATGGCTACACCTTC. Full variable domain (remainder filled in from reference TRBV5-1 and TRBJ1-2): KAGVTQTPRYLIKTRGQQVTLSCSPISGHRSVSWYQQTPGQGLQFLFEYFSETQRNKGNFPGRFSGRQFSNSRSEMNVSTLELGDSALYLCASSLVGGDYGYTFGSGTRLTVV.

V gene TRBV9 combines with J gene TRBJ1-6; D possibly corresponds to TRBD1 (6 bases). Looked up from germline, CDR1 is SGDLS and CDR2 is YYNGEE. V was clipped by 3 bases and J by 4 bases, with 17 bases between them. The CDR3 extends over 17 amino acids. The CDR3 protein is CASSERLRDTYNSPLHF. DNA of the CDR3: TGTGCCAGCAGCGAGAGGTTGCGGGACACGTATAATTCACCCCTCCACTTT.

This clone was seen just once. The chain combines TRBV4-3 with TRBJ1-2; D perhaps matches TRBD1 (5 bases). Germline CDR1 LGHNA, CDR2 YSLEER. The CDR3 runs 14 residues. Trimming left V 4 bases short and J 3 bases short, with 12 bases between. CDR3 protein: CASSRREGHYGYTF. The CDR3 DNA reads TGCGCCAGCAGCCGAAGAGAGGGGCACTATGGCTACACCTTC.

The chain couples TRBV4-3 to TRBJ1-2, with a weak D call TRBD1 (6 bases). From germline, CDR1 is LGHNA and CDR2 YSLEER. This CDR3 has 14 residues. V was pared by 0 bases and J by 4 bases, with 9 bases between. The CDR3 DNA follows: TGCGCCAGCAGCCAAGAAACAGGGACCTATGGCTACACCTTC. Protein: CASSQETGTYGYTF.

The rearrangement joins TRBV29-1 to TRBJ2-7, with 8 bases fitting TRBD1. Per the germline V gene, CDR1 is SQVTM and CDR2 is ANQGSEA. Germline trimming cut 4 bases from V and 5 bases from J; bases unmatched to any gene: 10. This CDR3 is built from 14 residues. The CDR3 protein is CSVGRAGGNDEQYF. DNA of the CDR3: TGCAGCGTTGGGAGGGCAGGGGGCAACGACGAGCAGTACTTC.

The CDR3 loop is CASGSTSTGTGNSPLHF. The CDR3 nucleotides are TGTGCTAGTGGTTCGACCTCCACCGGGACAGGTAATTCACCCCTCCACTTT. The chain joins TRBV12-5 to TRBJ1-6, with 8 positions matching TRBD1. Germline V CDR1 and CDR2: LGHNT, FRNRAP. CDR3 length equals 17 residues. V shed 4 bases and J 6 bases; nucleotides not matched to a gene: 11.

The chain employs TRBV7-8 and TRBJ2-1; 11 bases agree with TRBD2. The J segment lost 4 bases and the V segment lost 3 bases, leaving 11 bases of the junction unmatched. The CDR3 runs 18 residues. Germline assignment: CDR1 SGHVS and CDR2 FQNEAQ. The CDR3 DNA sequence: TGTGCCAGCAGCTTCCCAAGGAGGACTAGCGGGCGGTACAATGAGCAGTTCTTC. This gives the protein CASSFPRRTSGRYNEQFF.

The chain uses TRBV28 and TRBJ1-6, with 7 bases lining up with TRBD1. Germline assignment: CDR1 MDHEN and CDR2 SYDVKM. There are 18 residues in the CDR3. J was trimmed by 0 bases and V by 10 bases; bases with no gene match: 15. In DNA, the CDR3 is TGTGCCATAAGCCGCCATGGGACAGAGAGCTCCTATAATTCACCCCTCCACTTT. It specifies CAISRHGTESSYNSPLHF.

V and J are TRBV3-1 (or the pseudogene TRBV3-2) and TRBJ1-2; 7 bases align to TRBD1. Germline V CDR1 and CDR2: LGHDT, YNNKEL (reference sequence). V shed 9 bases and J 6 bases; nucleotides not matched to a gene: 10. The CDR3 contains 13 residues. CDR3 DNA: TGTGCCAGGTACTCCGGGACAGCGAATGGCTACACCTTC. This sequence encodes CARYSGTANGYTF.

The rearrangement uses TRBV19 and TRBJ1-3; D remains unclear. In germline, CDR1 is LNHDA, CDR2 SQIVND (reference sequence). This CDR3 is 12 amino acids long. V was pared by 2 bases and J by 4 bases, with 3 bases between. CDR3: CASSISGNTIYF. The CDR3 nucleotides read TGTGCCAGTAGTATATCCGGAAACACCATATATTTT.

The genes are TRBV14 and TRBJ1-2; D gene unclear. The CDR3 is made up of 13 amino acids. Germline V gene sequence: CDR1 SGHDN, CDR2 FVKESK. V shed 1 base and J shed 6 bases, with 9 bases lying between them. CDR3 sequence reads: CASSQVPAHGYTF. The CDR3 DNA sequence: TGTGCCAGCAGCCAAGTCCCTGCCCATGGCTACACCTTC.

The chain combines TRBV14 with TRBJ1-2; D remains ambiguous. Germline CDR1 SGHDN, CDR2 FVKESK. This CDR3 spans 14 amino acids. V was shortened by 0 bases and J by 4 bases, with 9 bases between the two germline ends. CDR3 sequence reads: CASSQDNRLYGYTF. The CDR3 DNA sequence: TGTGCCAGCAGCCAAGATAACAGACTCTATGGCTACACCTTC.

This clone came up once. J is TRBJ2-6 and V is TRBV19, with unresolved D. This CDR3 has 13 amino acids. Germline assignment: CDR1 LNHDA and CDR2 SQIVND (reference sequence). Deletions cut 5 bases from V and 7 bases from J, with 9 bases between. For the CDR3, the DNA is TGTGCCAGTAGTGCCCACCCTGCCAACGTCCTGACTTTC. It codes for CASSAHPANVLTF. The full variable domain, with the rest looked up from reference TRBV19 and TRBJ2-6, is DGGITQSPKYLFRKEGQNVTLSCEQNLNHDAMYWYRQDPGQGLRLIYYSQIVNDFQKGDIAEGYSVSREKKESFPLTVTSAQKNPTAFYLCASSAHPANVLTFGAGSRLTVL.

The V call is TRBV11-3, the J call TRBJ2-1; weak D call: TRBD2 (6 bases). V was pared by 1 base and J by 0 bases, with 7 bases between. Germline V gene sequence: CDR1 SGHNT, CDR2 YENEEA. CDR3 length: 15 residues. In DNA form, the CDR3 reads TGTGCCAGCAGCTTAGGCGGGGTCTCCTACAATGAGCAGTTCTTC. As protein: CASSLGGVSYNEQFF.

The chain is built from TRBV11-2 and TRBJ1-2, with D unresolved. Trimming removed 2 bases at V and 2 bases at J, with 12 bases between. Germline-derived CDR1 and CDR2 are SGHAT and FQNNGV. CDR3 size: 15 residues. The CDR3 spells CASSLSGGWNYGYTF. The DNA of the CDR3 is TGTGCCAGCAGCTTAAGTGGCGGCTGGAACTATGGCTACACCTTC.